This T cell receptor (beta chain) was retrieved from a study of control samples from healthy donors and cancer patients. CDR3 length: 12 residues. Losses at the gene ends were 7 bases for V and 2 bases for J; bases not matched to a gene: 2. Germline values: CDR1 SGHRS, CDR2 YFSETQ. Clones were sequenced by immunoSEQ multiplex PCR, and TCRdb holds only the in-frame ones, with some missing. Found here are about 60,000 clones, 65% to 90% of them singletons; the top ten hold about 5%. The sequenced sample consisted of blood. The chain is built from TRBV5-1 and TRBJ1-2; 7 bases match TRBD1. The TCR comes from a man between 35 and 55 years old in good health. CDR3 sequence: CASATGNYGYTF. The CDR3 region has the DNA TGCGCCAGCGCGACAGGGAACTATGGCTACACCTTC.